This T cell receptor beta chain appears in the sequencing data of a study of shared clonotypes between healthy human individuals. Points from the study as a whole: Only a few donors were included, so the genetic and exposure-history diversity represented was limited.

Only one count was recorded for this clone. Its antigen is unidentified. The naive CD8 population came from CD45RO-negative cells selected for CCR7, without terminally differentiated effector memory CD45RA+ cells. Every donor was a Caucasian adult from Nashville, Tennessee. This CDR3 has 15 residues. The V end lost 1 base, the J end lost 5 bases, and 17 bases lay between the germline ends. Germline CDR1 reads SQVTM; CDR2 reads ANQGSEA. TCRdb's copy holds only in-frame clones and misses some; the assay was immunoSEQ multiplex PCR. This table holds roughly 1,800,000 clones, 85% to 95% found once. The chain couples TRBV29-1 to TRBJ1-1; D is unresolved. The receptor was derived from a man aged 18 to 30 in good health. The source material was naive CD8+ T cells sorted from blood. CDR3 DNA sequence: TGCAGCGTTGAAGCAAGGACTCCGGAGGGAACTGAAGCTTTCTTT. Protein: CSVEARTPEGTEAFF.